These 13 T cell receptor beta chains originate from one sample sequenced in a study of cytomegalovirus exposure and HLA in healthy donors. PCR involved 60 Vbeta and 13 Jbeta primers. The data were produced by immunoSEQ multiplex PCR, yet TCRdb's version contains in-frame clones alone and is incomplete. The table includes approximately 61,000 clones, about 80% detected once. Input material: PBMCs. The receptors stem from a man aged 18 to 29 in good health and CMV-seropositive.

This chain links TRBV30 with TRBJ2-3; 7 nucleotides line up with TRBD1. Germline CDR1 and CDR2: GTSNPN and SVGIG (reference sequence). After removal of 8 bases from V and 0 bases from J, the junction contained 8 bases not matched to a gene. The CDR3 contains 14 residues. CDR3 in amino acids: CAHQGQVSTDTQYF. The CDR3 DNA reads as TGTGCCCATCAAGGACAGGTTAGCACAGATACGCAGTATTTT. Supplemented by reference TRBV30 and TRBJ2-3, the full variable domain reads SQTIHQWPATLVQPVGSPLSLECTVEGTSNPNLYWYRQAAGRGLQLLFYSVGIGQISSEVPQNLSASRPQDRQFILSSKKLLLSDSGFYLCAHQGQVSTDTQYFGPGTRLTVL.

V gene TRBV30 combines with J gene TRBJ2-5, with 12 bases aligning to TRBD2. Germline-derived CDR1 and CDR2 are GTSNPN and SVGIG (reference sequence). V shed 1 base, J shed 4 bases, and the junction held 7 bases outside the gene matches. The CDR3 covers 16 residues. The CDR3 bases are TGTGCCTGGAGTGCTAGCGGGGGGGCCGCAGGAGAGACCCAGTACTTC. It yields the protein CAWSASGGAAGETQYF.

This clone was counted between two and nine times. The chain employs TRBV6-1 and TRBJ2-5, with 10 positions matching TRBD2. V was clipped by 4 bases and J by 1 base; unmatched bases: 3. This CDR3 has 15 amino acids. Germline lookup yields CDR1 MNHNS and CDR2 SASEGT. CDR3 in amino acids: CASSGLAGAQETQYF. DNA for the CDR3: TGTGCCAGCAGTGGGCTAGCGGGGGCCCAAGAGACCCAGTACTTC.

The chain employs TRBV4-1 and TRBJ1-1, with D possibly being TRBD1 (5 bases). The germline V gene encodes CDR1 MGHRA and CDR2 YSYEKL. The CDR3 runs 13 residues. V shed 3 bases and J shed 3 bases, with 8 bases lying between them. The CDR3, as DNA: TGCGCCAGCAGCCACAACAGGTACACTGAAGCTTTCTTT. Encoded protein: CASSHNRYTEAFF.

This chain uses TRBV2 with TRBJ2-5, with a weak D call TRBD2 (5 bases). V lost 3 bases to trimming and J lost 5 bases, with 13 bases between them. CDR3 length: 14 amino acids. Germline V gene sequence: CDR1 SNHLY, CDR2 FYNNEI. CDR3 coding DNA: TGTGCCAGCAGTGACTCCGGTCCGGGGGAGACCCAGTACTTC. Its translation: CASSDSGPGETQYF.

The chain has TRBV7-2 and TRBJ2-2, with 9 bases lining up with TRBD2. Germline values: CDR1 SGHTA, CDR2 FQGNSA. The CDR3 consists of 16 residues. Trimming removed 5 bases from V and 0 bases from J; junction bases left unmatched: 4. The CDR3, as DNA: TGTGCCAGCAGCCTCGGACTAGCGTCGAACACCGGGGAGCTGTTTTTT. It encodes CASSLGLASNTGELFF.

V is TRBV7-2 and J is TRBJ2-5; TRBD2 agrees at 10 bases. The germline gives CDR1 SGHTA, CDR2 FQGNSA. The CDR3 consists of 16 residues. V shed 5 bases and J 4 bases; nucleotides not matched to a gene: 10. The DNA for the CDR3 is TGTGCCAGCAGCGGAAGGAGCGGGGGGGCGTTAGAGACCCAGTACTTC. It yields the protein CASSGRSGGALETQYF.

V usage is TRBV2 and J usage is TRBJ2-3; tentative D call: TRBD1 (5 bases). This CDR3 spans 14 amino acids. Looked up from germline, CDR1 is SNHLY and CDR2 is FYNNEI. Between the trimmed V and J ends, which lost 8 bases and 1 base, there was a span of 13 bases. CDR3 protein: CASHFRVGTDTQYF. The CDR3 DNA reads TGTGCCAGCCACTTCAGGGTTGGCACAGATACGCAGTATTTT.

This chain connects TRBV6-1 to TRBJ2-7, with TRBD2 identical over 11 bases. CDR1 is MNHNS and CDR2 is SASEGT in the germline V gene. There are 16 residues in the CDR3. V trimming: 3 bases; J trimming: 1 base; junction bases outside the gene matches: 5. The CDR3 DNA reads TGTGCCAGCAGTGATTTTCTAGCGGGAGGTTCCTACGAGCAGTACTTC. As protein: CASSDFLAGGSYEQYF.

V usage is TRBV4-1 and J usage is TRBJ2-5; 8 nucleotides align to TRBD1. Trimming took 0 bases from V and 5 from J; bases not matched to a gene: 5. Germline V gene data show CDR1 as MGHRA and CDR2 as YSYEKL. There are 15 residues in the CDR3. This CDR3 reads CASSQDSGGRETQYF. DNA of the CDR3: TGCGCCAGCAGCCAAGATTCAGGGGGCAGGGAGACCCAGTACTTC.

This clone was seen once. The V call is TRBV30, the J call TRBJ2-7; maybe TRBD1 (5 bases). The CDR3 extends over 13 amino acids. Trimming removed 0 bases from V and 2 bases from J, with 8 bases in between. The V gene's germline CDR1 is GTSNPN and CDR2 SVGIG (reference sequence). The CDR3 loop reads CAWSVGATYEQYF. CDR3 DNA sequence: TGTGCCTGGAGTGTAGGGGCAACCTACGAGCAGTACTTC.

The rearrangement links TRBV27 to TRBJ1-1; D is undetermined. The V end was cut by 0 bases, the J end by 11 bases, with 13 bases between. The CDR3 length is 13 residues. Germline loops: CDR1 MNHEY, CDR2 SMNVEV (reference sequence). The CDR3 loop reads CASSLSLPTRAFF. CDR3 sequence (DNA): TGTGCCAGCAGTTTATCTCTCCCGACGAGGGCTTTCTTT.

The rearrangement joins TRBV7-9 to TRBJ1-2; D call uncertain. From germline, CDR1 is SEHNR and CDR2 FQNEAQ (reference sequence). The CDR3 runs 15 residues. V dropped 5 bases and J dropped 4 bases, with 17 bases sitting between them. Here the CDR3 reads CASSPVFEDSYGYTF. The CDR3, as DNA: TGTGCCAGCAGCCCCGTTTTCGAGGACTCCTATGGCTACACCTTC.